The 18 T cell receptor beta chains in this list originate from one sample, sequenced in a study of identical twins. TCRdb ran MiXCR on the 5' RACE reads and lists one entry per CDR3 protein. The table includes over 200,000 distinct CDR3 sequences, 5% to 7% detected once. In addition, the sample was reused for a study of T cells expressing NK-cell markers.

Sequencing was done on a sample of CD8+ T cells sorted from blood. The receptors derive from a woman younger than 35 in good health.

This clonotype has a count of ten or more. The chain combines TRBV12-3 or TRBV12-4 with TRBJ2-7; D gene unclear. The ends were cut back, 7 bases at V and 0 bases at J, with 10 bases in the middle. This CDR3 has 13 residues. The CDR3: CASTRSSSYEQYF. The CDR3 DNA reads as TGTGCCAGCACCCGCTCTAGCTCCTACGAGCAGTACTTC.

This clonotype appeared a few times. The V gene is TRBV27, the J gene TRBJ2-1; 7 bases agree with TRBD1. V lost 4 bases, J lost 8 bases, and 11 bases stayed unmatched. The germline V gene has CDR1 MNHEY and CDR2 SMNVEV (reference sequence). The CDR3 extends over 15 amino acids. The CDR3 bases are TGTGCCAGCAGTTACTCCGGGACAGCTTTCTATGAGCAGTTCTTC. Translating gives CASSYSGTAFYEQFF.

This clonotype was seen a few times. The CDR3 DNA reads as TGTGCCAGCAGCCCCCTAGGGGCCGTCGAGCAGTACTTC. This sequence encodes CASSPLGAVEQYF. This chain connects TRBV5-6 to TRBJ2-7; TRBD1 is a possible D gene (5 bases). The CDR3 contains 13 residues. The germline CDR1 and CDR2 sequences are SGHDT and YYEEEE. V was trimmed by 4 bases and J by 6 bases, leaving 14 bases between them.

This clonotype turned up a few times. The chain combines TRBV10-2 with TRBJ2-4; a weak D match, TRBD1 (5 bases). Germline loops: CDR1 WSHSY, CDR2 SAAADI. The CDR3 runs 12 residues. The V and J ends lost 8 bases and 10 bases respectively, with 15 bases between them. DNA for the CDR3: TGCGCCAGCGGTTTAGGGGCCACAATTCAGTACTTC. Its translation is CASGLGATIQYF.

This clonotype showed up just a few times. V gene TRBV15 combines with J gene TRBJ1-1; D remains ambiguous. Trimming shortened V by 3 bases and J by 0 bases, and 8 bases separated the two germline ends. The germline V gene has CDR1 LNHNV and CDR2 YYDKDF (reference sequence). CDR3 size: 14 residues. The CDR3 DNA reads as TGTGCCACCAGCAGCGCCGGCATGAACACTGAAGCTTTCTTT. Residues: CATSSAGMNTEAFF. Variable domain in full (rest from reference TRBV15 and TRBJ1-1): DAMVIQNPRYQVTQFGKPVTLSCSQTLNHNVMYWYQQKSSQAPKLLFHYYDKDFNNEADTPDNFQSRRPNTSFCFLDIRSPGLGDTAMYLCATSSAGMNTEAFFGQGTRLTVV.

This clonotype was counted only a few times. The rearrangement uses TRBV7-8 and TRBJ2-3; D is ambiguous. CDR3 size: 12 residues. Germline V lookup: CDR1 SGHVS, CDR2 FQNEAQ. Trimming shortened V by 2 bases and J by 6 bases, and 6 bases separated the two germline ends. The CDR3 DNA sequence: TGTGCCAGCAGCTTATTAAGGGATACGCAGTATTTT. It yields the protein CASSLLRDTQYF.

This clonotype was found many times. V is TRBV15 and J is TRBJ1-5, with no clear D. V gave up 0 bases and J gave up 7 bases, with 10 bases separating them. Germline CDR1 LNHNV, CDR2 YYDKDF (reference sequence). CDR3 length: 14 residues. The chain's CDR3 is CATSRDTVIQPQHF. The CDR3 DNA reads TGTGCCACCAGCAGAGATACAGTGATACAGCCCCAGCATTTT.

To note about this clonotype: A much larger clone differs from this one at a single base, so this may be a read error. The chain has TRBV6-2 or TRBV6-3 and TRBJ2-7; D gene ambiguous. With 7 bases removed from V and 2 bases from J, the gap between germline ends came to 18 bases. CDR1 is MNHEY and CDR2 is SVGEGT in the germline V gene. The CDR3 extends over 15 amino acids. The CDR3 DNA sequence: TGTGCCAGCAAGCTCGCACCCACCCCAACCTACGAGCAGTACTTC. It encodes CASKLAPTPTYEQYF.

There are a few counts of this clonotype. CDR3 region: CASSDSRGFYNEQFF. The CDR3 DNA follows: TGTGCCAGCAGTGACTCGAGGGGCTTCTACAATGAGCAGTTCTTC. V usage is TRBV6-4 and J usage is TRBJ2-1; D may match TRBD1 or TRBD2 (5 bases each). CDR1 and CDR2 from the germline V gene are MRHNA and SNTAGT. The CDR3 has 15 residues. Trimming stripped 0 bases from V and 3 bases from J, with 9 bases between.

The chain carries TRBV2 and TRBJ1-2, with D perhaps matching TRBD1 (5 bases). This CDR3 region has 16 residues. The V end was cut by 9 bases, the J end by 3 bases, with 23 bases between. Germline V lookup: CDR1 SNHLY, CDR2 FYNNEI. DNA of the CDR3: TGTGCCAGGGAAAAGGAGGGGAGCTATTCCTACTATGGCTACACCTTC. Protein sequence: CAREKEGSYSYYGYTF.

For this clonotype: The conserved phenylalanine or tryptophan normally closing the CDR3 is absent here, so this likely arose from a read error. This chain connects TRBV4-3 to TRBJ2-5, with 9 bases that match TRBD2. There are 15 residues in the CDR3. The junction had 5 bases not matched to a gene; V was cut back by 2 bases and J by 4 bases. Per the germline V gene, CDR1 is LGHNA and CDR2 is YSLEER. Written as DNA, the CDR3 is TGCGCCAGCAGCCAATCCCCAGCGGGAGGAGAGACCCAGTACTCC. Amino acid sequence: CASSQSPAGGETQYS.

This clonotype was observed once. CDR3 in DNA: TGTGCCAGCAGTTTAAAAGGGACGGCCTACGAGCAGTACTTC. As protein: CASSLKGTAYEQYF. This chain connects TRBV27 to TRBJ2-7, with D perhaps matching TRBD1 or TRBD2 (5 bases each). The CDR3 consists of 14 residues. The germline CDR1 and CDR2 sequences are MNHEY and SMNVEV (reference sequence). The germline V and J ends were trimmed by 2 bases and 2 bases, with 10 bases remaining between them.

V gene TRBV6-1 combines with J gene TRBJ2-1, with D possibly TRBD1 on 6 matching bases. The CDR3 loop spans 15 amino acids. V was trimmed by 3 bases and J by 3 bases, leaving 12 bases between them. CDR1 and CDR2 (germline): MNHNS, SASEGT. Here the CDR3 reads CASSEGTLRYNEQFF. The CDR3 DNA is TGTGCCAGCAGTGAGGGGACACTCCGCTACAATGAGCAGTTCTTC.

The chain is built from TRBV20-1 and TRBJ1-2; D possibly corresponds to TRBD1 (5 bases). Germline-derived CDR1 and CDR2 are DFQATT and SNEGSKA (reference sequence). Trimming took 1 base from V and 8 from J, leaving 17 bases between them. The CDR3 totals 14 residues. CDR3: CSARAPGTLKGYTF. The CDR3 nucleotides read TGCAGTGCTAGAGCCCCCGGGACGTTAAAAGGCTACACCTTC.

This clonotype has a count of ten or more. The chain joins TRBV4-3 to TRBJ2-1; D gene uncertain. The V and J ends lost 1 base and 4 bases respectively, with 8 bases between them. The CDR3 runs to 14 residues. CDR1 is LGHNA, CDR2 YSLEER, per germline. Here the CDR3 DNA reads TGCGCCAGCAGCCAAGTCGCTGGATACAATGAGCAGTTCTTC. This encodes CASSQVAGYNEQFF.

This clonotype has at least ten counts. V usage is TRBV7-9 and J usage is TRBJ2-7; 11 positions match TRBD2. CDR3 length equals 17 residues. Germline CDR1 and CDR2: SEHNR and FQNEAQ (reference sequence). V shed 4 bases and J 2 bases; nucleotides not matched to a gene: 10. The CDR3 bases are TGTGCCAGCAGCTCCACTGAGACTAGCGGGGTCACCTACGAGCAGTACTTC. It yields the protein CASSSTETSGVTYEQYF.

This clonotype was seen at least ten times. V is TRBV12-3 or TRBV12-4 and J is TRBJ2-1; tentatively, D is TRBD1 (6 bases). CDR3 size: 14 residues. V shed 3 bases and J shed 4 bases, with 10 bases lying between them. The DNA for the CDR3 is TGTGCCAGCAGTTTCATGGGGGCTTACAATGAGCAGTTCTTC. Its protein product is CASSFMGAYNEQFF.

The chain recombines TRBV10-3 with TRBJ2-2; 8 bases align to TRBD1. The CDR3 runs to 16 residues. V lost 9 bases, J lost 7 bases, and 16 bases stayed unmatched. Germline CDR1 and CDR2: ENHRY and SYGVKD. CDR3 bases: TGTGCCATTCAAAAAACGACAGGGGAGGATAACGGGGAGCTGTTTTTT. Residues: CAIQKTTGEDNGELFF.